Listed below are T cell receptor beta chains from one sample, sequenced in a study of Ad26.COV2.S vaccination and SARS-CoV-2 variants. Clones were sequenced by immunoSEQ multiplex PCR, and TCRdb holds only the in-frame ones, with some missing. The sample has approximately 500,000 clones, around 88% seen once. Sequences were derived from peripheral blood, sampled in a trial of Ad26.COV2.S vaccine versus placebo. These receptor sequences come from a person aged 18-65 years who received the Ad26.COV2.S COVID-19 vaccine or a placebo. Both conserved end residues are trimmed from each CDR3. The order of the fields is J gene, V gene, CDR3 length, CDR3 protein.

J gene: TRBJ1-2; V gene: TRBV9; CDR3 length: 12; CDR3 protein: ASSASGTGQGYT
J gene: TRBJ1-1; V gene: TRBV30; CDR3 length: 9; CDR3 protein: AWTTGTEAF
J gene: TRBJ1-1; V gene: TRBV6-6; CDR3 length: 12; CDR3 protein: ASSLLEGATEAF
J gene: TRBJ2-7; V gene: TRBV7-8; CDR3 length: 11; CDR3 protein: ASVTTDSYEQY
J gene: TRBJ2-5; V gene: TRBV7-2; CDR3 length: 14; CDR3 protein: ASSQGGGTGGETQY
J gene: TRBJ1-1; V gene: TRBV6-1; CDR3 length: 13; CDR3 protein: ASSEGTGLALEAF
J gene: TRBJ1-1; V gene: TRBV6-5; CDR3 length: 11; CDR3 protein: ASRFHRDSEAF
J gene: TRBJ1-2; V gene: TRBV5-6; CDR3 length: 11; CDR3 protein: ASSSQGLEGYT
J gene: TRBJ2-3; V gene: TRBV20-1; CDR3 length: 7; CDR3 protein: SVLNTQY
J gene: TRBJ1-2; V gene: TRBV29-1; CDR3 length: 11; CDR3 protein: SVEEGAGMRPT
J gene: TRBJ2-7; V gene: TRBV3-1/TRBV3-2; CDR3 length: 11; CDR3 protein: ASSQTGTYEQY
J gene: TRBJ2-7; V gene: TRBV11-2; CDR3 length: 13; CDR3 protein: ASSPRTSGSYEQY
J gene: TRBJ2-3; V gene: TRBV24-1; CDR3 length: 13; CDR3 protein: ATSEGGSKTDTQY
J gene: TRBJ2-3; V gene: TRBV5-1; CDR3 length: 12; CDR3 protein: ASSLARPTDTQY
J gene: TRBJ1-2; V gene: TRBV28; CDR3 length: 13; CDR3 protein: ASSVNNRGNYGYT
J gene: TRBJ2-7; V gene: TRBV2; CDR3 length: 11; CDR3 protein: ATSWALTYEQY
J gene: TRBJ1-1; V gene: TRBV5-1; CDR3 length: 12; CDR3 protein: ASSRAGWDTEAF